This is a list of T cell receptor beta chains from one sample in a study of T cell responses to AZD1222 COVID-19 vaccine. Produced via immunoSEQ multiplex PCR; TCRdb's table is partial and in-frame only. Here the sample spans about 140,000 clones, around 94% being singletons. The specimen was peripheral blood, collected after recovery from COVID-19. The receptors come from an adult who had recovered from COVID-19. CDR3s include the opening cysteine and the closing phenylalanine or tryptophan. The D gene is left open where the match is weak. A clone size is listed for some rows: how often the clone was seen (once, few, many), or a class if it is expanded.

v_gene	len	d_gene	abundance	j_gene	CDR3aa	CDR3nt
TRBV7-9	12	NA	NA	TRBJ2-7	CASSPRLGSEYF	TGTGCCAGCAGCCCCCGGCTGGGCTCCGAGTACTTC
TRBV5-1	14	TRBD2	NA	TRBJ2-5	CASTLGLARETQYF	TGCGCCAGCACCTTGGGACTAGCAAGGGAGACCCAGTACTTC
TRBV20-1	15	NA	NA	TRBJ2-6	CSASGDHAGANVLTF	TGCAGTGCTAGTGGCGACCATGCGGGGGCCAACGTCCTGACTTTC
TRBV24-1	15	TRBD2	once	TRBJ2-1	CATSAGGSLNNEQFF	TGTGCCACCAGTGCGGGCGGGAGCTTAAACAATGAGCAGTTCTTC
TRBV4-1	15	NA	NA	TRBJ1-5	CASSQQYPTNQPQHF	TGCGCCAGCAGCCAGCAGTACCCGACCAATCAGCCCCAGCATTTT
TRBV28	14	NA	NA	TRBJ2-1	CATESESPPDEQFF	TGTGCCACGGAGTCCGAAAGTCCCCCAGATGAGCAGTTCTTC
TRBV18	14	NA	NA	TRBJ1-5	CASTASGGTQPQHF	TGTGCCAGTACTGCATCGGGGGGCACTCAGCCCCAGCATTTT
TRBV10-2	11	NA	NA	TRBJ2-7	CASSVAYEQYF	TGCGCCAGCAGTGTTGCCTACGAGCAGTACTTC
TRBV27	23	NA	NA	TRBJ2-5	CASSLKVTLKTLRSIGGQETQYF	TGTGCCAGCAGTCTTAAGGTTACCCTAAAGACTTTACGGAGCATAGGGGGACAAGAGACCCAGTACTTC
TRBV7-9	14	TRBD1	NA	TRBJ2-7	CASSFGRGIDEQYF	TGTGCCAGCAGCTTCGGCAGGGGGATCGACGAGCAGTACTTC
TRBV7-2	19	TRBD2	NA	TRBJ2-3	CASSSEREGLGVPSDTQYF	TGTGCCAGCAGCTCCGAGCGGGAGGGCCTAGGAGTTCCGTCAGATACGCAGTATTTT
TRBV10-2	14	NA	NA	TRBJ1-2	CASSFFRANYGYTF	TGCGCCAGCAGTTTCTTCAGGGCTAACTATGGCTACACCTTC
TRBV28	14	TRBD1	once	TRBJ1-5	CASTPGTDYQPQHF	TGTGCCAGCACCCCCGGGACAGATTATCAGCCCCAGCATTTT
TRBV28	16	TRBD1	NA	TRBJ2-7	CASSYDRGADYYEQYF	TGTGCCAGCAGCTACGACAGGGGGGCGGACTACTACGAGCAGTACTTC
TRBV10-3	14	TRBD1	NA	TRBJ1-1	CAITSGTGTPEAFF	TGTGCCATCACGTCCGGGACAGGGACCCCTGAAGCTTTCTTT
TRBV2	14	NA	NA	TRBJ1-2	CASSELVGDYGYTF	TGTGCCAGCAGTGAACTGGTGGGGGACTATGGCTACACCTTC
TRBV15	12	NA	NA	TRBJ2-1	CATSRDYNEQFF	TGTGCCACCAGCAGAGACTACAATGAGCAGTTCTTC
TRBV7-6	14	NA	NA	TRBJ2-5	CASTLTVDQETQYF	TGTGCCAGCACCTTGACAGTCGACCAAGAGACCCAGTACTTC
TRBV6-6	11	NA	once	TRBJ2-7	CATQQGLEQYF	TGTGCCACCCAACAGGGTCTCGAGCAGTACTTC
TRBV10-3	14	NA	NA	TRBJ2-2	CAISEGRDTGELFF	TGTGCCATCAGTGAGGGACGGGACACCGGGGAGCTGTTTTTT
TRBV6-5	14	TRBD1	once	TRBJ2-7	CASSYRDRGYEQYF	TGTGCCAGCAGTTACAGGGACAGGGGCTACGAGCAGTACTTC
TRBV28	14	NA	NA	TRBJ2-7	CASSSPRAPYEQYF	TGTGCCAGCAGTTCCCCCCGGGCGCCCTACGAGCAGTACTTC
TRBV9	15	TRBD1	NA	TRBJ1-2	CASSASSTGGYGYTF	TGTGCCAGCAGCGCCTCTTCGACAGGGGGTTATGGCTACACCTTC
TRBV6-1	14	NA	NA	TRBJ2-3	CASSEASRGFTQYF	TGTGCCAGCAGTGAAGCAAGTCGGGGGTTTACGCAGTATTTT
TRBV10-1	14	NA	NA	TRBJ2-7	CASSGGQSSYEQYF	TGCGCCAGCAGTGGGGGACAAAGCTCCTACGAGCAGTACTTC
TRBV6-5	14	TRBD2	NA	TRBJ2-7	CASSPLAGGPEQYF	TGTGCCAGCAGTCCGCTAGCGGGAGGCCCCGAGCAGTACTTC
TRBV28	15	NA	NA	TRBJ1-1	CASSQDDRQNTEAFF	TGTGCCAGCAGTCAGGATGACAGACAGAACACTGAAGCTTTCTTT
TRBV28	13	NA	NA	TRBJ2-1	CASRSRGFYEQFF	TGTGCCAGCCGGTCTCGGGGCTTCTATGAGCAGTTCTTC
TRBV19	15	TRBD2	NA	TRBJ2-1	CASKTSGYSYNEQFF	TGTGCCAGTAAGACTAGCGGGTACTCCTACAATGAGCAGTTCTTC
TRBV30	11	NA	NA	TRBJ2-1	CAWSPRVEQFF	TGTGCCTGGAGTCCTCGAGTTGAGCAGTTCTTC
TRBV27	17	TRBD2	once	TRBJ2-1	CASCPTSGALGYNEQFF	TGTGCCAGCTGTCCGACTAGCGGAGCCCTGGGGTACAATGAGCAGTTCTTC
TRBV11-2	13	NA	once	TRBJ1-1	CASSLDRGAEAFF	TGTGCCAGCAGCTTAGATCGGGGGGCTGAAGCTTTCTTT
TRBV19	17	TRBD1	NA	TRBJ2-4	CASSASGQGFTKNIQYF	TGTGCCAGTAGCGCTTCCGGACAGGGTTTTACCAAAAACATTCAGTACTTC
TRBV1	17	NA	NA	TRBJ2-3	CTSSRRDREHPTDTQYF	TGCACCAGCAGCCGTCGGGACAGGGAACACCCCACAGATACGCAGTATTTT
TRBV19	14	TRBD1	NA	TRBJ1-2	CASSSQGAGYGYTF	TGTGCCAGTAGTTCCCAGGGGGCCGGGTATGGCTACACCTTC
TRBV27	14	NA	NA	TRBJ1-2	CASSSGHLQYGYTF	TGTGCCAGCAGTTCCGGACACCTTCAATATGGCTACACCTTC
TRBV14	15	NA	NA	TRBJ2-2	CASSSTLSYTGELFF	TGTGCCAGCAGCTCCACCTTGTCCTACACCGGGGAGCTGTTTTTT
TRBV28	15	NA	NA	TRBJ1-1	CASSSGGRTYTEAFF	TGTGCCAGCAGCTCCGGAGGGAGGACTTACACTGAAGCTTTCTTT
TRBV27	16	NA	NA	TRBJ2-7	CASSPTSWAPSYEQYF	TGTGCCAGCAGTCCGACCTCCTGGGCGCCCTCCTACGAGCAGTACTTC
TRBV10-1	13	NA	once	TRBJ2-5	CASSELVSETQYF	TGCGCCAGCAGTGAGCTAGTCAGCGAGACCCAGTACTTC
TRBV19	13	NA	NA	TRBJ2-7	CASSPGPGGEQYF	TGTGCCAGTAGCCCCGGACCTGGGGGGGAGCAGTACTTC
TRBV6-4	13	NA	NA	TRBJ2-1	CASSDSYGNEQFF	TGTGCCAGCAGTGACTCATACGGCAATGAGCAGTTCTTC